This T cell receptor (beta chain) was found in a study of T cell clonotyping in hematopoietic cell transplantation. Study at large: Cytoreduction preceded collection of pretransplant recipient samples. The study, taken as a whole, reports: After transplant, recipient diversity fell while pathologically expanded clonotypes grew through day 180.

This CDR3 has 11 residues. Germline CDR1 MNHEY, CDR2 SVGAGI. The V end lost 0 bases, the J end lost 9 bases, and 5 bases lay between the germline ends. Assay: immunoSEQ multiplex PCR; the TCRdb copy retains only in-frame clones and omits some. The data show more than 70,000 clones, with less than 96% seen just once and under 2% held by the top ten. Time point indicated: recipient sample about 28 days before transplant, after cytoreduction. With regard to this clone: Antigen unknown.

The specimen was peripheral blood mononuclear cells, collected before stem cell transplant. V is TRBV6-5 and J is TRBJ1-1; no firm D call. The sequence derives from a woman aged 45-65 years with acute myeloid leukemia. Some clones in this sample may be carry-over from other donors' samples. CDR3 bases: TGTGCCAGCAGTTACTCCTCGAAAGCTTTCTTT. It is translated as CASSYSSKAFF.